This TCR beta chain was identified in a study of identical twins. The CDR3 loop spans 15 amino acids. The germline V and J ends were trimmed by 4 bases and 4 bases, with 14 bases remaining between them. TCRdb fed the 5' RACE reads into MiXCR, producing one record per CDR3 protein. Of 520,000 or so distinct CDR3 sequences listed, 22% were seen once; the top ten hold 0.75% to 0.95%. This clonotype appeared many times. This sample also belongs to another study, concerning T cells expressing NK-cell markers. This second report adds: The study drew TCR beta repertoires from sorted CD3+CD56+NKG2C+, CD3+CD56+NKG2C- and CD3+CD56-NKG2C+ T cells. The sequencing cohort of eight donors included seven HCMV-seropositive individuals and one seronegative individual. In a few donors, these clonotypes also led the CD3+CD56-NKG2C+ fraction.

The receptor was isolated from a woman under 30 in good health. The sample was CD4+ T cells sorted from blood. The chain links TRBV12-3 or TRBV12-4 to TRBJ2-1; perhaps TRBD1 as D (6 bases). CDR3 DNA sequence: TGTGCCAGCAGTTACTCGGACAGACCGTACAATGAGCAGTTCTTC. This sequence encodes CASSYSDRPYNEQFF.